This TCR beta chain was observed in a study of blood T cell repertoires in COVID-19. Study-level background: From T cells, B-cell-depleted T cells, or PBMCs came the material, which was cDNA or gDNA.

How the authors handled the data: The assay estimated nucleated cells by amplifying reference gene primers. Produced via immunoSEQ multiplex PCR; TCRdb's table is partial and in-frame only. V, J and clone size are taken as reported in that table, and D and trimming were inferred from the DNA itself. The table has approximately 170,000 clones, 88% seen once. Two consecutive negative NP/OP PCR tests, clearance, or resolved symptoms defined Cohort 3 recovery. CDR3 size: 13 residues. Germline CDR1 is LNHDA and CDR2 is SQIVND (reference sequence). Trimming at V came to 5 bases and at J to 5 bases, leaving 4 bases not matched to a gene.

The sequencing input was PBMCs or T cells enriched from blood (not recorded which). This TCR derives from a woman aged 18-29 years who had recovered from COVID-19. V and J are TRBV19 and TRBJ2-5; 8 bases are shared with TRBD2. In nucleotides, the CDR3 is TGTGCCAGTAGTGAGGGCGGGAGGGAGACCCAGTACTTC. Translation: CASSEGGRETQYF.